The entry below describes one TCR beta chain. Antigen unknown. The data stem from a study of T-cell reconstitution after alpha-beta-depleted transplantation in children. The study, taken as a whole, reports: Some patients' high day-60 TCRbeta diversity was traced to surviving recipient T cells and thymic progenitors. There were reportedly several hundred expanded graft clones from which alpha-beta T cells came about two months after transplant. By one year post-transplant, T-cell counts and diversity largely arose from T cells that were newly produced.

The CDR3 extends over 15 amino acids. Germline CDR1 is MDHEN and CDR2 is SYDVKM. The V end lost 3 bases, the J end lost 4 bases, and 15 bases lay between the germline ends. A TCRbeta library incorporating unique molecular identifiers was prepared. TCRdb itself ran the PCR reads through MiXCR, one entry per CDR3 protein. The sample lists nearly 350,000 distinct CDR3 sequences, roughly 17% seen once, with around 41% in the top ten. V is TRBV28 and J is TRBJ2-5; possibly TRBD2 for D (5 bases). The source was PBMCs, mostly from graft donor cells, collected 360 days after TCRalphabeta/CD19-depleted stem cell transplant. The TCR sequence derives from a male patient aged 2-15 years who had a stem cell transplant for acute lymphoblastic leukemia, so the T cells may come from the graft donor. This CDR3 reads CASSFYKAGVETQYF. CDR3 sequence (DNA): TGTGCCAGCAGTTTTTATAAGGCCGGGGTAGAGACCCAGTACTTC.